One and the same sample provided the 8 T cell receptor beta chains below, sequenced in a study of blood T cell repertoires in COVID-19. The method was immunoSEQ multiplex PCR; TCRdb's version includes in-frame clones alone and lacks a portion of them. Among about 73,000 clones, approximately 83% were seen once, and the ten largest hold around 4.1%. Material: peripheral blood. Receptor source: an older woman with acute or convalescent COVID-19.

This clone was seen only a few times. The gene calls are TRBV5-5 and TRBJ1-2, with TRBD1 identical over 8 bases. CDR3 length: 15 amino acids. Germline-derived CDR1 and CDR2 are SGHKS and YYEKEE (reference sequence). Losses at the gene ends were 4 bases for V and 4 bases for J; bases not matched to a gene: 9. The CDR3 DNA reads TGTGCCAGCAGCCCCAACAGGGGGGGACTCTATGGCTACACCTTC. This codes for CASSPNRGGLYGYTF. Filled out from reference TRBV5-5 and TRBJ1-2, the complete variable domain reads DAGVTQSPTHLIKTRGQQVTLRCSPISGHKSVSWYQQVLGQGPQFIFQYYEKEERGRGNFPDRFSARQFPNYSSELNVNALLLGDSALYLCASSPNRGGLYGYTFGSGTRLTVV.

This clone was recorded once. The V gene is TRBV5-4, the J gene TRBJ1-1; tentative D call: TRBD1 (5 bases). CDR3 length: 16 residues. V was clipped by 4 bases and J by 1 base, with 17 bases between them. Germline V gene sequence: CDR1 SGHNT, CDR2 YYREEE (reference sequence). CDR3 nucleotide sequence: TGTGCCAGCAGCCAGGGAGGGAGGTCCGCGAACACTGAAGCTTTCTTT. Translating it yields CASSQGGRSANTEAFF.

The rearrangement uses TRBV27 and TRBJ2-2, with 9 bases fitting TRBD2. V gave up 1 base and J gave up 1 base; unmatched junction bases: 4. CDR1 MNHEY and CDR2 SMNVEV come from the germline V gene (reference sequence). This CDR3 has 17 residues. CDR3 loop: CASSLFAGGRNTGELFF. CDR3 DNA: TGTGCCAGCAGTTTATTTGCGGGGGGGAGGAACACCGGGGAGCTGTTTTTT.

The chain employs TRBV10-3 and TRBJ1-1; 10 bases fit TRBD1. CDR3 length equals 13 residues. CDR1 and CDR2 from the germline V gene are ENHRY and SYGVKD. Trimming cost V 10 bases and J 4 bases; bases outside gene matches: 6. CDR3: CATGQGEATEAFF. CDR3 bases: TGTGCCACTGGACAGGGGGAGGCCACTGAAGCTTTCTTT.

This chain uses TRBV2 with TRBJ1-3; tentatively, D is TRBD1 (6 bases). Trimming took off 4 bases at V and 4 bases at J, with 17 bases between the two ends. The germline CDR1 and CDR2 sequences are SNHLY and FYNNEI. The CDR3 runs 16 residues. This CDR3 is CASSVLSGTLGNTIYF. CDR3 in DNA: TGTGCCAGCAGTGTACTCAGTGGGACACTCGGAAACACCATATATTTT.

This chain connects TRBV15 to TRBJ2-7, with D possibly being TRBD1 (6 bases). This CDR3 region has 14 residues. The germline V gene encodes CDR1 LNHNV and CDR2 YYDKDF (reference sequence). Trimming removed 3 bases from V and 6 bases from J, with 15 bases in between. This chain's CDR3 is CATSSPFRGSEQYF. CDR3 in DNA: TGTGCCACCAGCAGCCCCTTCAGGGGCAGCGAGCAGTACTTC.

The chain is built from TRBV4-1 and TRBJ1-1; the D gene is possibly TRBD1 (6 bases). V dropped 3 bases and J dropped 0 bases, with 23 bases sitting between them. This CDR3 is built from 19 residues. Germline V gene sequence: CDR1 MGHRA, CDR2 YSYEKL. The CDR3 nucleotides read TGCGCCAGCAGCCACCCGCCCAGGGGACCGATATCAATGAACACTGAAGCTTTCTTT. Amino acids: CASSHPPRGPISMNTEAFF.

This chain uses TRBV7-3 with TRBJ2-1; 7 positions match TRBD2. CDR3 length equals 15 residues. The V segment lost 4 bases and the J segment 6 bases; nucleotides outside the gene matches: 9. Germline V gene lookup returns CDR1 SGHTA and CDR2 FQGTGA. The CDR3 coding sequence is TGTGCCAGCAGCTATCGTACTAGCGCGCCCAATGAGCAGTTCTTC. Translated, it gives CASSYRTSAPNEQFF. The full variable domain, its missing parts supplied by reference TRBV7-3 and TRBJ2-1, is GAGVSQTPSNKVTEKGKYVELRCDPISGHTALYWYRQSLGQGPEFLIYFQGTGAADDSGLPNDRFFAVRPEGSVSTLKIQRTERGDSAVYLCASSYRTSAPNEQFFGPGTRLTVL.